This is a list of T cell receptor beta chains from one sample in a study of blood T cell repertoires in COVID-19. Only in-frame clones appear in the TCRdb table, and some are missing; sequencing was by immunoSEQ multiplex PCR. Of tens of thousands of clones in the sample, over 65% were seen once. The sample comprised peripheral blood. The receptors were gathered from a man at least 80 years old with active or convalescent COVID-19. Each CDR3 is given with its conserved first and last residue. The size entry is marked missing in some rows and otherwise reads once, few, many or a size class.

clone_size | j_call | v_call | cdr3_aa
once | TRBJ2-3 | TRBV4-3 | CASSQTGLAGLTDTQYF
- | TRBJ1-2 | TRBV18 | CASSPYTGGRTSGYTF
- | TRBJ2-1 | TRBV7-9 | CASGSSRLAGLYDNEQFF
- | TRBJ1-2 | TRBV7-3 | CASSLGGDYGYTF
few | TRBJ1-2 | TRBV4-2 | CASSHTDRKHYGYTF
- | TRBJ1-2 | TRBV4-1 | CASSQVIAYSYGYTF
once | TRBJ1-2 | TRBV2 | CASTIGPGSLHGYTF
few | TRBJ2-1 | TRBV11-3 | CASSLTGISNEQFF
few | TRBJ1-6 | TRBV7-9 | CASSLGQGDSPLHF
- | TRBJ1-2 | TRBV4-3 | CASSQDREGYTF
- | TRBJ2-1 | TRBV7-3 | CASSLRDRVYNEQFF
- | TRBJ2-7 | TRBV3-1/TRBV3-2 | CASSPGVGSGDEQYF
- | TRBJ1-1 | TRBV12-5 | CASGLRGGQNTEAFF
- | TRBJ2-1 | TRBV27 | CASGPSSGSSYNEQFF
- | TRBJ2-7 | TRBV7-2 | CASSGDRSSYEQYF
- | TRBJ2-1 | TRBV19 | CASSVSREGGKEQFF
- | TRBJ1-1 | TRBV12-3/TRBV12-4 | CASSPSNGDRDVF
- | TRBJ2-4 | TRBV27 | CASGGAGGIWNIQYF
- | TRBJ2-1 | TRBV7-2 | CASSKGGQGSGEQFF
- | TRBJ2-7 | TRBV3-1/TRBV3-2 | CASSPDRDTAPEQYF
once | TRBJ1-2 | TRBV27 | CASSLQGQPGGGYTF
- | TRBJ2-5 | TRBV2 | CASSDPRYQETQYF
once | TRBJ2-1 | TRBV5-1 | CASSLASGDNEQFF
once | TRBJ1-6 | TRBV20-1 | CSASVGGAGLRNSPLHF
- | TRBJ1-2 | TRBV27 | CASSLAGSGDGYTF
- | TRBJ1-5 | TRBV5-1 | CASSFRGRDQPQHF
once | TRBJ2-6 | TRBV4-1 | CASSQGRLSLAGGLSGANVLTF
- | TRBJ1-5 | TRBV6-2/TRBV6-3 | CASSPVGPYQPQHF
- | TRBJ2-3 | TRBV7-9 | CASRGLAGTDTQYF
- | TRBJ2-5 | TRBV12-3/TRBV12-4 | CATSRGETQYF
- | TRBJ2-3 | TRBV4-1 | CASSHPAGVRTDTQYF
- | TRBJ1-2 | TRBV6-5 | CASSSPRDSYGYTF
- | TRBJ2-6 | TRBV28 | CASSSVLTGGRSSGANVLTF
many | TRBJ2-2 | TRBV6-5 | CASSSGQGETGELFF
many | TRBJ1-6 | TRBV11-1 | CASSIGTGRLDSPLHF
- | TRBJ2-6 | TRBV5-1 | CASSSRTGPGTANVLTF
- | TRBJ2-1 | TRBV3-1/TRBV3-2 | CASSPRRLAGGSRFNEQFF
- | TRBJ2-5 | TRBV6-5 | CASTPGGPETQYF
- | TRBJ2-3 | TRBV5-1 | CASSLGLAGDTDTQYF
- | TRBJ1-2 | TRBV7-9 | CASSPRDRGGYGYTF
- | TRBJ2-7 | TRBV11-3 | CASSFHMKNEQYF
few | TRBJ2-5 | TRBV4-1 | CASSPHRGQTQYF
- | TRBJ1-2 | TRBV15 | CATSRNRGDYGYTF
- | TRBJ2-2 | TRBV20-1 | CSASRGGRGTGELFF
- | TRBJ1-1 | TRBV5-1 | CASSWRQGNGEAFF
- | TRBJ1-4 | TRBV15 | CATSRQYNEKLFF
- | TRBJ1-2 | TRBV29-1 | CSVDRGTGQGNYGYTF
- | TRBJ1-1 | TRBV5-8 | CASSSGMDGAMNTEAFF
- | TRBJ2-1 | TRBV9 | CASSVGAGGDNEQFF
- | TRBJ2-2 | TRBV27 | CASKTSGSAGELFF
- | TRBJ2-7 | TRBV28 | CASSLGEFTYEQYF
- | TRBJ2-3 | TRBV6-4 | CASSVTGADTQYF
- | TRBJ1-5 | TRBV6-2/TRBV6-3 | CASSYTVDSHNQPQHF
once | TRBJ2-7 | TRBV7-9 | CASSPGEYGEQYF
- | TRBJ1-2 | TRBV18 | CASSPRTGENYGYTF
- | TRBJ1-6 | TRBV28 | CASSFAQADNSPLHF
- | TRBJ2-2 | TRBV5-4 | CASSLDSGTNTGELFF
- | TRBJ1-2 | TRBV19 | CASSQWAGQNYGYTF
once | TRBJ2-3 | TRBV14 | CASSQEVVASDTQYF
- | TRBJ2-7 | TRBV11-1 | CASSLEDRAYEQYF